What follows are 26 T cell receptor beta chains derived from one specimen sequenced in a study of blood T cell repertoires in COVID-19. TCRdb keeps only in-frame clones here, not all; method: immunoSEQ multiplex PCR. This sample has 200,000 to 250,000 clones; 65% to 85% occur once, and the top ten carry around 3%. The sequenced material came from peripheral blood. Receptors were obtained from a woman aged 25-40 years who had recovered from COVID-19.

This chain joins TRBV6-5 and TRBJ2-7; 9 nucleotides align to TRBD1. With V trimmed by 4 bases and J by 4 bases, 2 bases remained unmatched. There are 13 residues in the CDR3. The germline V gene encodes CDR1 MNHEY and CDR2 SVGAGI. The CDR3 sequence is CASSWGTGYEQYF. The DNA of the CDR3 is TGTGCCAGCAGTTGGGGGACAGGGTACGAGCAGTACTTC.

The CDR3 spells CASSLEGVRSYEQYF. The CDR3 DNA follows: TGTGCCAGCAGTTTAGAGGGGGTCCGATCCTACGAGCAGTACTTC. This chain connects TRBV27 to TRBJ2-7, with D possibly being TRBD1 (6 bases). From germline, CDR1 is MNHEY and CDR2 SMNVEV (reference sequence). Trimming left V 2 bases short and J 1 base short, with 12 bases between. The CDR3 totals 15 residues.

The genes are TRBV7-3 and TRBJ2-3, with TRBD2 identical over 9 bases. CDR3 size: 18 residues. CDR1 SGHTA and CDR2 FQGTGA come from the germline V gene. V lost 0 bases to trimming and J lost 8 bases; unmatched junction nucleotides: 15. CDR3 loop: CASSLTWGIAGEGGTQYF. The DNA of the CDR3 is TGTGCCAGCAGCTTAACGTGGGGAATAGCGGGAGAGGGAGGTACGCAGTATTTT.

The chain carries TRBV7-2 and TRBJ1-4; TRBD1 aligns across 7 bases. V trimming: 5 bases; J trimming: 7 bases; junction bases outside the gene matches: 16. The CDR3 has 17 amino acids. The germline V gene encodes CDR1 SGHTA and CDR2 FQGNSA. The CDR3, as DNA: TGTGCCAGCAGCCCTGGGGCACAGGGGTATTGGAGTGAAAAACTGTTTTTT. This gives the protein CASSPGAQGYWSEKLFF. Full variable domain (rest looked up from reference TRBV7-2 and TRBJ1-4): GAGVSQSPSNKVTEKGKDVELRCDPISGHTALYWYRQSLGQGLEFLIYFQGNSAPDKSGLPSDRFSAERTGGSVSTLTIQRTQQEDSAVYLCASSPGAQGYWSEKLFFGSGTQLSVL.

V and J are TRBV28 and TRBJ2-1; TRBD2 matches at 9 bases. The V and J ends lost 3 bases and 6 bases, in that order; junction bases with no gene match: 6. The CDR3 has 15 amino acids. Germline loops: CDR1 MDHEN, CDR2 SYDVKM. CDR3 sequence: CASSLTSGGGNEQFF. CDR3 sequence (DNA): TGTGCCAGCAGTTTGACTAGCGGAGGGGGCAATGAGCAGTTCTTC.

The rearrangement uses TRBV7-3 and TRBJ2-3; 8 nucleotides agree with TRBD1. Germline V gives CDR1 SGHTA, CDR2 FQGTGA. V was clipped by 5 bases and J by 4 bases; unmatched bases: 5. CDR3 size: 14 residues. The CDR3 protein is CASSLTGVADTQYF. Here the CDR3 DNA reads TGTGCCAGCAGCCTGACAGGGGTGGCAGATACGCAGTATTTT.

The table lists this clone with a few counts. CDR3 protein: CASSSTSGRAHRELFF. As DNA, the CDR3 is TGTGCCAGCAGCTCGACTAGCGGGAGGGCCCACAGGGAGCTGTTTTTT. This chain joins TRBV5-6 and TRBJ2-2; 14 bases fit TRBD2. Germline CDR1 SGHDT, CDR2 YYEEEE. The V segment lost 3 bases and the J segment 9 bases; nucleotides outside the gene matches: 7. This CDR3 has 16 residues.

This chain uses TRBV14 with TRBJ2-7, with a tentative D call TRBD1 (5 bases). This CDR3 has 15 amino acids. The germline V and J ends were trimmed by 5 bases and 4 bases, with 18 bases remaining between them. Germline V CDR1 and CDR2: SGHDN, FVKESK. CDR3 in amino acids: CASSEFTTAFYEQYF. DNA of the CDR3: TGTGCCAGCAGCGAATTTACGACAGCCTTTTACGAGCAGTACTTC.

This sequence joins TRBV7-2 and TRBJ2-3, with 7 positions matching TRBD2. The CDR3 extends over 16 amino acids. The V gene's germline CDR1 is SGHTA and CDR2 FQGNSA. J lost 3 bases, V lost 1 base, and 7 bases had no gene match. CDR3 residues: CASSLEDGRRTDTQYF. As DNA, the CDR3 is TGTGCCAGCAGCTTAGAAGACGGGAGGAGGACAGATACGCAGTATTTT.

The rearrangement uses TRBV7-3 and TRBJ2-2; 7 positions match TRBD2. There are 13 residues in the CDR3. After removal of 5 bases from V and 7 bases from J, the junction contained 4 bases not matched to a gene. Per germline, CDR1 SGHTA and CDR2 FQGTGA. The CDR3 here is CASSPSGNGELFF. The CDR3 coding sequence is TGTGCCAGCAGCCCCAGCGGGAACGGGGAGCTGTTTTTT.

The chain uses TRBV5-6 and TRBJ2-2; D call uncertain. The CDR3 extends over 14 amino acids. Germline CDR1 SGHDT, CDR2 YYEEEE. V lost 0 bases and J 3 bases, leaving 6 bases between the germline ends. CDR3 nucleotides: TGTGCCAGCAGCTTGGCCGGGTACACCGGGGAGCTGTTTTTT. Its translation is CASSLAGYTGELFF.

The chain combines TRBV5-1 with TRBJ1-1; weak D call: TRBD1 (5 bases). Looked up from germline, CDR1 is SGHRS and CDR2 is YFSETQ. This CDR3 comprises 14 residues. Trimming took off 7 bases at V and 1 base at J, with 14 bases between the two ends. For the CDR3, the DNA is TGCGCCAGCTGCAGACAGAATCCGAACACTGAAGCTTTCTTT. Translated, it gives CASCRQNPNTEAFF. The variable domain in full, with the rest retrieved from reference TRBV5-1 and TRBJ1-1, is KAGVTQTPRYLIKTRGQQVTLSCSPISGHRSVSWYQQTPGQGLQFLFEYFSETQRNKGNFPGRFSGRQFSNSRSEMNVSTLELGDSALYLCASCRQNPNTEAFFGQGTRLTVV.

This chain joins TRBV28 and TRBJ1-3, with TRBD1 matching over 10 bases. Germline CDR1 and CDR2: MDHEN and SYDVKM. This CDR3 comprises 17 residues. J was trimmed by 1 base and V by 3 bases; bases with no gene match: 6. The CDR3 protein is CASSFGTGVRSGNTIYF. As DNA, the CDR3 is TGTGCCAGCAGTTTTGGGACAGGGGTCCGATCTGGAAACACCATATATTTT.

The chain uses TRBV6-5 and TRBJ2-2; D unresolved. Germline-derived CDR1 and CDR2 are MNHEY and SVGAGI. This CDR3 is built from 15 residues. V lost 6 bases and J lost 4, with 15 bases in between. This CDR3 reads CASRAGLLSTGELFF. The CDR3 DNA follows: TGTGCCAGCAGAGCCGGGTTACTGAGCACCGGGGAGCTGTTTTTT.

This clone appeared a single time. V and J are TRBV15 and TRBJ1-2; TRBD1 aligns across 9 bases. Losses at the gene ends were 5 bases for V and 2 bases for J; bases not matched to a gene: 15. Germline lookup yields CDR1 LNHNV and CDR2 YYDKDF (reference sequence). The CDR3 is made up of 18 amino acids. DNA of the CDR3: TGTGCCACCAGCCCATTTGTGGCAACCACAGGGGGCAACTATGGCTACACCTTC. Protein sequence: CATSPFVATTGGNYGYTF.

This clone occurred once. The CDR3 DNA follows: TGTGCCAGCAGCTTAGTATTCGGCAGGGAGGATATGAACACTGAAGCTTTCTTT. Its protein is CASSLVFGREDMNTEAFF. The chain couples TRBV7-9 to TRBJ1-1; TRBD1 might be the D (5 bases). V dropped 1 base and J dropped 0 bases, with 18 bases sitting between them. The CDR3 length is 18 residues. Germline lookup yields CDR1 SEHNR and CDR2 FQNEAQ (reference sequence).

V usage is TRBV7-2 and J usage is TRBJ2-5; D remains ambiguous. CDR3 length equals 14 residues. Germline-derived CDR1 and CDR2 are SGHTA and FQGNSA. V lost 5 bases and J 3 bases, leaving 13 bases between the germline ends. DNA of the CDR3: TGTGCCAGCAGCCCGTTGTCGGTAGAAGAGACCCAGTACTTC. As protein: CASSPLSVEETQYF.

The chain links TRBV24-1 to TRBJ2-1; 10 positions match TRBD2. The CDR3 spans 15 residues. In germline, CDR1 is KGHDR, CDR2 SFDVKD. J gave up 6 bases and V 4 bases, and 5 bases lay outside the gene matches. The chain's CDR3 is CATSEASGSRNEQFF. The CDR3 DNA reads TGTGCCACCAGTGAGGCTAGCGGGAGCCGCAATGAGCAGTTCTTC.

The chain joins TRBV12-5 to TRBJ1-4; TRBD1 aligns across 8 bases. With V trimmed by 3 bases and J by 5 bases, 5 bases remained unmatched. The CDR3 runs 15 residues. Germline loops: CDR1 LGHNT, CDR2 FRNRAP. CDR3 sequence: CASGLDRGGNEKLFF. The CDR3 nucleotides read TGTGCTAGTGGTTTAGACAGGGGCGGGAATGAAAAACTGTTTTTT.

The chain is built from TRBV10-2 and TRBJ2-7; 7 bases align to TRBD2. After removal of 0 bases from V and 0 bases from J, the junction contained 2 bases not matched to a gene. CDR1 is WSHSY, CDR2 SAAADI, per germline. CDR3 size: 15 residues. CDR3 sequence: CASSESAGVSYEQYF. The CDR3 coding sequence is TGCGCCAGCAGTGAGTCTGCGGGAGTCTCCTACGAGCAGTACTTC.

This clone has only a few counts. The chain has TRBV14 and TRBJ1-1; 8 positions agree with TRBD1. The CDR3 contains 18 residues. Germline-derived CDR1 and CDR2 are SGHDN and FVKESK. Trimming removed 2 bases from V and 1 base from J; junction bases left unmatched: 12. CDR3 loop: CASSQSGQGSVWNTEAFF. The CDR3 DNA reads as TGTGCCAGCAGCCAATCCGGACAGGGTTCTGTTTGGAACACTGAAGCTTTCTTT.

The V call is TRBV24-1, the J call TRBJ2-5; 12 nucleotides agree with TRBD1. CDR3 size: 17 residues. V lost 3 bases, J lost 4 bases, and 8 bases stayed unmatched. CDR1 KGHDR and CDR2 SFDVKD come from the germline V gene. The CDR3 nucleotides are TGTGCCACCAGTGATGGCCCGGGACAGGGGGCGCGAGAGACCCAGTACTTC. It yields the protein CATSDGPGQGARETQYF.

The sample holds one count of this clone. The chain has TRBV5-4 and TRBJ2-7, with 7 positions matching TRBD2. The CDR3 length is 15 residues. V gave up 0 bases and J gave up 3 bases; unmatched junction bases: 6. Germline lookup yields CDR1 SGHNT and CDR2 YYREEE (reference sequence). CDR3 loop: CASSLGREPLYEQYF. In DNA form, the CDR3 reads TGTGCCAGCAGCTTGGGGCGGGAGCCCCTCTACGAGCAGTACTTC.

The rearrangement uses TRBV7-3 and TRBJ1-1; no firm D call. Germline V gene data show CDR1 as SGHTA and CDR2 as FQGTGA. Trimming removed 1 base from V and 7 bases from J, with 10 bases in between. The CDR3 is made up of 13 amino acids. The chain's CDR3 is CASSLMSTGEAFF. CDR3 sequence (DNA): TGTGCCAGCAGCTTAATGTCTACCGGTGAAGCTTTCTTT.

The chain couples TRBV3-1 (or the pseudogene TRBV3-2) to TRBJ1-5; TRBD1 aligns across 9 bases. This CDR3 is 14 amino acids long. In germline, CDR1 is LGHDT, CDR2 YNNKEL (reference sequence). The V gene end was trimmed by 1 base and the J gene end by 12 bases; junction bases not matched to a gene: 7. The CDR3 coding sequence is TGTGCCAGCAGCCAAGGGCCCTCGGGACAGGGCCAGCATTTT. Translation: CASSQGPSGQGQHF.

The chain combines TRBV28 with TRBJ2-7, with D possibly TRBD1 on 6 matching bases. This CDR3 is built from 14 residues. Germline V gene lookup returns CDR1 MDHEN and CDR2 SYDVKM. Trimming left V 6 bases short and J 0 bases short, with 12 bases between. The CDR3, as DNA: TGTGCCAGCAGCCGGGACAACCCCTCCTACGAGCAGTACTTC. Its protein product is CASSRDNPSYEQYF.